A single sample gave rise to the 21 T cell receptor beta chains below, sequenced in a study of prognosis after radiotherapy for stage I lung cancer. Two-round multiplex PCR amplified TCR beta CDR3 from genomic DNA. Individual primers that were specific to each TRBV and TRBJ gene served in first-round PCR. One entry per CDR3 protein, called by TCRdb with MiXCR from the multiplex PCR reads. Of 45,000 to 60,000 distinct CDR3 sequences listed, about 37% are singletons. This specimen consisted of PBMCs, obtained before or after stereotactic body radiation therapy (not recorded which). The receptors shown here come from a donor at least 50 years old with non-small cell lung cancer.

This clonotype has a count of ten or more. The chain employs TRBV20-1 and TRBJ1-5, with D unclear. With 4 bases removed from V and 0 bases from J, the gap between germline ends came to 7 bases. The CDR3 has 13 residues. Germline V gene data show CDR1 as DFQATT and CDR2 as SNEGSKA (reference sequence). CDR3: CSAKTISNQPQHF. CDR3 DNA sequence: TGCAGTGCTAAGACCATTAGCAATCAGCCCCAGCATTTT.

This clonotype was found many times. The chain carries TRBV18 and TRBJ2-3, with unresolved D. Deletions cut 6 bases from V and 6 bases from J, with 22 bases between. CDR1 is KGHSH, CDR2 LQKENI, per germline. This CDR3 region has 16 residues. Here the CDR3 DNA reads TGTGCCAGCTCCCTAACGGTGGATGGTTCCGCCGATACGCAGTATTTT. Its protein product is CASSLTVDGSADTQYF. Using reference TRBV18 and TRBJ2-3 for the parts outside the CDR3, the full variable domain is NAGVMQNPRHLVRRRGQEARLRCSPMKGHSHVYWYRQLPEEGLKFMVYLQKENIIDESGMPKERFSAEFPKEGPSILRIQQVVRGDSAAYFCASSLTVDGSADTQYFGPGTRLTVL.

This clonotype was detected ten times or more. This rearrangement joins TRBV6-1 to TRBJ2-7; tentative D call: TRBD2 (6 bases). V was cut by 8 bases and J by 6 bases, with 17 bases left in between. Germline V CDR1 and CDR2: MNHNS, SASEGT. The CDR3 totals 13 residues. This CDR3 reads CASGGGGAREQYF. The CDR3 bases are TGTGCCAGCGGAGGCGGAGGGGCGCGCGAGCAGTACTTC.

The V and J genes are TRBV5-6 and TRBJ2-5, with 8 bases matching TRBD1. Germline V lookup: CDR1 SGHDT, CDR2 YYEEEE. J gave up 4 bases and V 10 bases, and 12 bases lay outside the gene matches. The CDR3 loop spans 14 amino acids. The CDR3 region is CACGDRRTRETQYF. The CDR3, as DNA: TGTGCCTGTGGGGACAGGCGGACCCGAGAGACCCAGTACTTC.

On this clonotype: A junction end diverges from the germline sequence, so it may reflect a read error. This chain links TRBV6-6 with TRBJ2-7; 9 nucleotides line up with TRBD2. The germline gives CDR1 MNHNY, CDR2 SVGAGI (reference sequence). The CDR3 extends over 20 amino acids. The CDR3 DNA sequence: TGTGCCAGCAGTTACTCGGCTAGGTTCTGGCGGGAGGGGCATTTTTACGAGCATTACTTC. This gives the protein CASSYSARFWREGHFYEHYF.

This clonotype has a handful of counts. The gene calls are TRBV5-4 and TRBJ2-1; D is possibly TRBD1 or TRBD2 (5 bases each). V was pared by 0 bases and J by 0 bases, with 13 bases between. This CDR3 contains 17 residues. The germline V gene encodes CDR1 SGHNT and CDR2 YYREEE (reference sequence). CDR3 coding DNA: TGTGCCAGCAGCTTGGGGGGACCCACTAGCTCCTACAATGAGCAGTTCTTC. Amino acid sequence: CASSLGGPTSSYNEQFF.

This clonotype has a count of ten or more. V gene TRBV6-2 or TRBV6-3 combines with J gene TRBJ2-5; a weak D match, TRBD2 (5 bases). CDR1 is MNHEY, CDR2 SVGEGT, per germline. The V end was cut by 3 bases, the J end by 4 bases, with 12 bases between. The CDR3 length is 14 residues. CDR3 protein: CASSYVGGGETQYF. The CDR3 DNA reads as TGTGCCAGCAGTTATGTTGGAGGTGGAGAGACCCAGTACTTC.

This clonotype has a single count. At one of its ends the junction is not consistent with the germline gene, which may arise from a read error. V gene TRBV11-1 combines with J gene TRBJ1-3, with D perhaps TRBD1 (5 bases). Germline values: CDR1 SGHAT, CDR2 FQDESV (reference sequence). The CDR3 covers 15 residues. CDR3 coding DNA: TGTGCCAGCAGCCAAACGGACATCTCTGAAAACACCATATATTTT. Translation gives CASSQTDISENTIYF.

This clonotype was recorded at least ten times. The chain joins TRBV28 to TRBJ2-7; TRBD2 agrees at 7 bases. Per germline, CDR1 MDHEN and CDR2 SYDVKM. Trimming removed 5 bases from V and 3 bases from J; junction bases left unmatched: 10. The CDR3 contains 15 residues. CDR3 in amino acids: CASSGEGGEYYEQYF. CDR3 coding DNA: TGTGCCAGCAGTGGGGAGGGAGGCGAATACTACGAGCAGTACTTC.

As concerns this clonotype: A single base is all that separates this from a far larger clone, so a read error is likely. This sequence joins TRBV5-1 and TRBJ2-3, with D perhaps assigned TRBD1 or TRBD2 (5 bases each). The better agreement between TRBJ2-7 and the DNA end casts doubt on the J call. Germline values: CDR1 SGHRS, CDR2 YFSETQ. The CDR3 consists of 15 residues. CDR3 bases: TGCGCCAGCAGCCGGGACGGGGTTTCCAACTACGAGCAGTACTTC. This encodes CASSRDGVSNYEQYF.

This clonotype came up a few times. A read error may be the cause here, since a much bigger clone is one base away. V usage is TRBV6-2 or TRBV6-3 and J usage is TRBJ2-5; 8 bases line up with TRBD2. The CDR3 runs 15 residues. Germline V gene data show CDR1 as MNHEY and CDR2 as SVGEGT. The junction had 8 bases not matched to a gene; V was cut back by 6 bases and J by 2 bases. This chain's CDR3 is CASRPPGGGQETQYF. CDR3 in DNA: TGTGCCAGCAGACCCCCCGGGGGGGGGCAAGAGACCCAGTACTTC.

As regards this clonotype: A much larger clone is a single base away; this may be a read error. The chain uses TRBV7-9 and TRBJ2-5; 7 bases agree with TRBD2. There are 14 residues in the CDR3. Germline V lookup: CDR1 SEHNR, CDR2 FQNEAQ (reference sequence). With V trimmed by 7 bases and J by 3 bases, 8 bases remained unmatched. DNA for the CDR3: TGTGCCAGCACCGAAGGGACTATGAAAGAGACCCAGTACTTC. It yields the protein CASTEGTMKETQYF.

This clonotype was seen ten or more times. CDR3 in DNA: TGTGCCAGCTCCCTTACTAGCGGGAAAGTCTATGAGCAGTTCTTC. Residues: CASSLTSGKVYEQFF. The chain has TRBV18 and TRBJ2-1; 10 bases fit TRBD2. CDR1 and CDR2 (germline): KGHSH, LQKENI. The CDR3 runs 15 residues. J was trimmed by 8 bases and V by 6 bases; bases with no gene match: 10.

This clonotype came up many times. This chain uses TRBV6-2 or TRBV6-3 with TRBJ2-7, with 8 nucleotides matching TRBD2. Germline V gene lookup returns CDR1 MNHEY and CDR2 SVGEGT. The V gene end was trimmed by 5 bases and the J gene end by 7 bases; junction bases not matched to a gene: 13. This CDR3 is built from 15 residues. CDR3 protein: CASSQPGTRPWEQYF. DNA for the CDR3: TGTGCCAGCAGTCAACCCGGGACTAGGCCTTGGGAGCAGTACTTC.

A few counts support this clonotype. This clone may be a read error of a much larger clone one base away. J is TRBJ2-5 and V is TRBV5-5, with TRBD1 matching 9 bases. The DNA end is more similar to TRBJ2-1, so the J call may be wrong. Germline V gene data show CDR1 as SGHKS and CDR2 as YYEKEE (reference sequence). This CDR3 is built from 16 residues. This CDR3 reads CASSLEGTGSYNGQFF. DNA for the CDR3: TGTGCCAGCAGCTTGGAAGGGACAGGGTCTTACAATGGGCAGTTCTTC.

This clonotype was counted many times. The chain combines TRBV7-3 with TRBJ2-5; D unclear. The CDR3 runs to 13 residues. The ends were cut back, 4 bases at V and 6 bases at J, with 12 bases in the middle. Per the germline V gene, CDR1 is SGHTA and CDR2 is FQGTGA. CDR3 nucleotide sequence: TGTGCCAGCAGCTCTAGTGGTTTACAGACCCAGTACTTC. Translated, it gives CASSSSGLQTQYF.

Comment on this clonotype: This clone may be a read error of a much larger clone one base away. This rearrangement joins TRBV27 to TRBJ2-7; possibly TRBD1 for D (6 bases). V dropped 4 bases and J dropped 5 bases, with 15 bases sitting between them. The CDR3 contains 14 residues. From germline, CDR1 is MNHEY and CDR2 SMNVEV (reference sequence). This CDR3 is CASSSQGGCDEQYF. The CDR3 nucleotides read TGTGCCAGCAGTTCTCAAGGGGGATGTGACGAGCAGTACTTC.

Many counts were recorded for this clonotype. This sequence joins TRBV19 and TRBJ2-5; 14 positions agree with TRBD2. CDR1 and CDR2 from the germline V gene are LNHDA and SQIVND (reference sequence). V shed 3 bases, J shed 6 bases, and the junction held 9 bases outside the gene matches. CDR3 size: 17 residues. Written as DNA, the CDR3 is TGTGCCAGTAGTATGGGGACTAGCGGGAGAGTGGTGAAGACCCAGTACTTC. Translated: CASSMGTSGRVVKTQYF.

In its sample, this clonotype was seen many times. V and J are TRBV20-1 and TRBJ2-1; D unresolved. Germline CDR1 and CDR2: DFQATT and SNEGSKA (reference sequence). The CDR3 is 13 amino acids. V shed 2 bases and J shed 5 bases, with 10 bases lying between them. CDR3 DNA: TGCAGTGCTAGACCCACCCTAAACAATGAGCAGTTCTTC. Amino acid sequence: CSARPTLNNEQFF.

V is TRBV6-1 and J is TRBJ1-2; 8 positions match TRBD1. Unmatched junction bases numbered 15, after V lost 7 bases and J lost 8 bases. Germline CDR1 and CDR2: MNHNS and SASEGT. The CDR3 is 15 amino acids. The CDR3: CASTTKAGQGGGYTF. The CDR3 DNA is TGTGCCAGCACCACCAAAGCCGGACAGGGCGGCGGCTACACCTTC.

The V gene is TRBV7-8, the J gene TRBJ2-7; a weak D match, TRBD2 (6 bases). V was clipped by 4 bases and J by 5 bases, with 15 bases between them. Germline CDR1 is SGHVS and CDR2 is FQNEAQ. CDR3 length: 14 amino acids. The CDR3 reads CASSSLGGMDEQYF. CDR3 nucleotides: TGTGCCAGCAGCTCCCTTGGAGGGATGGACGAGCAGTACTTC.